Sequencing of this T cell receptor beta chain was carried out in a study of blood T cell repertoires in COVID-19. The overall study: Sites across the United States, Italy and Spain contributed samples from acute and convalescent COVID-19. The analysed material was cDNA or gDNA that came from T cells, B-cell-depleted T cells, or PBMCs.

Original processing methods: It was from reference gene primer amplification that nucleated cell counts were estimated. The assay was immunoSEQ multiplex PCR, and TCRdb's table has in-frame clones only and misses some. V, J and clone size derive from that table, while D and trimming were established from the DNA sequence. Of under 300,000 clones in the sample, about nine tenths are singletons; the top ten hold 0.94%. CDR1 is MNHEY, CDR2 SMNVEV, per germline (reference sequence). The V and J ends lost 6 bases and 0 bases respectively, with 6 bases between them. This CDR3 spans 13 amino acids. As concerns this clone: This sample also contains other DNA sequences that code for the same CDR3.

This sequence joins TRBV27 and TRBJ1-5; D gene unclear. This clonotype originated in a woman aged 35 to 49 who had recovered from COVID-19. The specimen was peripheral blood. The CDR3 spells CASSRYSNQPQHF. The CDR3 DNA reads TGTGCCAGCAGCCGCTATAGCAATCAGCCCCAGCATTTT.